Listed below are T cell receptor beta chains from one sample, sequenced in a study of a mutant IDH1 vaccine in newly diagnosed glioma. Profiling relied on immunoSEQ multiplex PCR, and the TCRdb table lists in-frame clones only, not all of them. Found here are 30,000 to 40,000 clones, roughly three quarters of them singletons; the top ten hold roughly 9%. The material was PBMCs, obtained from a glioma patient treated with radiotherapy, temozolomide or both. These receptors were collected from a man between 35 and 55 years old with glioma. Some clones in this sample may be carry-over from other donors' samples. Both conserved end residues are trimmed from each CDR3. The D gene is left open where the match is weak.

v_gene	d_gene	CDR3aa
TRBV7-9	TRBD2	ASSFPIIAGGPPDTQY
TRBV6-1	.	ASSPGQNTEAF
TRBV27	.	ASSGRWNQPQH
TRBV4-3	TRBD1	ASSQGQGNEKLF
TRBV12-1	.	ASLALEWGQGGDTGELF
TRBV10-3	TRBD1	ASRDRLSYEQY
TRBV6-5	TRBD1	ASGYRDSSYEQY
TRBV5-1	TRBD1	ASSGKGQAQETQY
TRBV10-1	TRBD1	ATSLSGGTEAF
TRBV11-2	TRBD1	ASSSSTGGIEAYEQY
TRBV4-3	TRBD2	ASSQGLAGTYEQY
TRBV19	TRBD1	ASSGTGATTQH
TRBV4-2	.	ASSGQGGEKLF
TRBV6-6	.	ASRYTGELF
TRBV7-8	TRBD1	ASSLATGEGYGYT
TRBV4-1	TRBD1	ASSRNRQGTQPQH
TRBV2	.	ASRTGTDEAF
TRBV29-1	.	SVVSSSSGANVLT
TRBV7-9	TRBD1	ASVLQGDTEAF
TRBV30	.	AWSVQGLYYGYT
TRBV7-8	.	ASSRLPGKTAEAF
TRBV7-9	TRBD1	ASSLATGIDNEQF